This TCR beta chain was obtained from a study of OX40 agonist ivuxolimab in advanced cancers. As for the study in general: Every 2 weeks, patients got intravenous ivuxolimab at one of six dose levels (0.01-10 mg/kg). Having had anti-PD-1, anti-PD-L1 or anti-CTLA-4 therapy before was allowed, and about 40% had some.

V shed 4 bases and J 4 bases; nucleotides not matched to a gene: 10. Germline V gene data show CDR1 as LNHDA and CDR2 as SQIVND (reference sequence). CDR3 length: 19 residues. The data were produced by immunoSEQ multiplex PCR, yet TCRdb's version contains in-frame clones alone and is incomplete. The table lists 100,000 to 120,000 clones, roughly 90% of them singletons. The chain joins TRBV19 to TRBJ2-1, with TRBD2 matching over 16 bases. This sample comprised CD4+ or CD8+ T cells sorted from blood, obtained in a trial of the OX40 agonist ivuxolimab. This clonotype originated in an adult with an advanced solid tumor such as melanoma, head and neck, liver or kidney cancer. CDR3 DNA sequence: TGTGCCAGTAGTACCCCTGGGACTAGCGGGAGGGGGAAATACAATGAGCAGTTCTTC. It is translated as CASSTPGTSGRGKYNEQFF.